This TCR beta chain was identified in a study of cytomegalovirus exposure and HLA in healthy donors. Study in general: Some 200 million T cells yielded 100 million or so unique TCR beta sequences in earlier analysis. Study findings and constraints: A later analysis linked a missense variant in DCLRE1C to the trimming of TCR beta V and J genes. Associated with HLA alleles at 0.05 false discovery rate in a later analysis were 16,951 TCR beta sequences.

Remarks on this clone: Antigen: not known.

Germline values: CDR1 SGDLS, CDR2 YYNGEE. The CDR3 is made up of 14 amino acids. The ends were cut back, 6 bases at V and 4 bases at J, with 15 bases in the middle. 13 Jbeta primers and 60 Vbeta primers were used for the PCR. Sequencing was performed with immunoSEQ multiplex PCR; in TCRdb, only in-frame clones are kept and a portion is missing. Of 75,000 to 95,000 clones detected, more than 60% appear once; the ten largest clones hold 10% to 15%. This TCR derives from a human donor in good health. What was sequenced was PBMCs. The chain combines TRBV9 with TRBJ2-3, with D tentatively TRBD1 (5 bases). CDR3 region: CASKDIYFPDTQYF. CDR3 coding DNA: TGTGCCAGCAAGGACATTTATTTTCCAGATACGCAGTATTTT. Drawing the rest from reference TRBV9 and TRBJ2-3, the complete variable domain is DSGVTQTPKHLITATGQRVTLRCSPRSGDLSVYWYQQSLDQGLQFLIQYYNGEERAKGNILERFSAQQFPDLHSELNLSSLELGDSALYFCASKDIYFPDTQYFGPGTRLTVL.